These T cell receptor beta chains were read from a single sample in a study of T cell repertoires in cytomegalovirus infection. MiXCR, applied by TCRdb to the reads, yields one record per CDR3 protein. The sample contains about half a million distinct CDR3 sequences, about 33% of which appear only once. Antigens for these TCRs are unknown. This specimen was cultured PBMCs, taken from culture after CMV antigen stimulation. Every receptor here comes from a human donor in good health (CMV status not recorded). Some clones in this sample may be carry-over from other donors' samples. Each CDR3 is given with its conserved first and last residue.

j_gene | v_gene | CDR3aa
TRBJ2-7 | TRBV7-2 | CAGSSGTAREQYF
TRBJ2-1 | TRBV4-3 | CASSQGLTGNSYNEQFF
TRBJ2-3 | TRBV7-6 | CASRGTIAGVGKASTDTQYF
TRBJ2-5 | TRBV7-6 | CASSSSGTPETQYF
TRBJ2-3 | TRBV10-3 | CANGDRESDTQYF
TRBJ1-5 | TRBV12-3/TRBV12-4 | CASSLAGGGRSNQPQHF
TRBJ2-2 | TRBV28 | CASSLWSGLAGVSGELFF
TRBJ2-5 | TRBV20-1 | CSATGTLRQETQYF
TRBJ2-3 | TRBV7-3 | CASSTGVGNTDTQYF
TRBJ1-3 | TRBV29-1 | CSVLISGNTIYF
TRBJ2-3 | TRBV27 | CASSLYPYGARTDTQYF
TRBJ1-2 | TRBV7-6 | CASSPWGEDGYTF
TRBJ2-1 | TRBV5-1 | CASSLAGTSLLNEQFF
TRBJ2-1 | TRBV24-1 | CATSDPTRSMSFEQFF
TRBJ1-6 | TRBV28 | CASRPGTAGNSPLHF
TRBJ1-1 | TRBV12-3/TRBV12-4 | CASTALDRWNTEAFF
TRBJ1-6 | TRBV7-2 | CASSQVVSPLHF
TRBJ2-6 | TRBV20-1 | CSASRGTGVSGANVLTF
TRBJ2-1 | TRBV6-2/TRBV6-3 | CASTHRLGLAVYNEQFF
TRBJ1-4 | TRBV15 | CATSRDKAGPEKLFF
TRBJ1-5 | TRBV20-1 | CSAWRRGGQGLGIGNQPQHF
TRBJ2-1 | TRBV9 | CASSPFQGIYNEQFF
TRBJ2-7 | TRBV7-2 | CASSARGVGPYEQYF
TRBJ2-1 | TRBV6-2/TRBV6-3 | CASSSARDYNEQFF
TRBJ1-4 | TRBV7-2 | CASSFGQGRGEKLFF
TRBJ2-5 | TRBV7-8 | CASSPGTGEQETQYF
TRBJ1-5 | TRBV18 | CASSPLRIAGYVNNQPQHF
TRBJ1-3 | TRBV12-3/TRBV12-4 | CASKVAPFLSGNTIYF
TRBJ2-2 | TRBV12-3/TRBV12-4 | CASSLQKSGELFF
TRBJ2-7 | TRBV7-2 | CASSRTHPGTLYEQYF
TRBJ1-5 | TRBV19 | CASSPQGGSNQPQHF
TRBJ2-1 | TRBV5-1 | CASSLGSNNEQFF
TRBJ2-1 | TRBV7-2 | CASSLVLGTGWTYNEQFF
TRBJ2-7 | TRBV5-1 | CASSRTSGFSYEQYF
TRBJ2-7 | TRBV7-6 | CASSFGASYEQYF
TRBJ2-7 | TRBV20-1 | CSARGASGRNYEQYF
TRBJ1-4 | TRBV7-6 | CASGRGATNEKLFF
TRBJ1-1 | TRBV6-6 | CASSRDRVVTEAFF
TRBJ2-7 | TRBV28 | CASSVLAGEQYF
TRBJ2-5 | TRBV6-5 | CASSYSGYPLQETQYF
TRBJ1-6 | TRBV7-2 | CASSPGQYNSPLHF
TRBJ2-1 | TRBV28 | CASTTGTTPSSYNEQFF
TRBJ2-1 | TRBV19 | CASSTGTSVYHEQFF
TRBJ2-5 | TRBV7-2 | CASSARQGGTQYF
TRBJ2-4 | TRBV12-3/TRBV12-4 | CASSLRRDVAKNIQYF
TRBJ1-1 | TRBV4-1 | CASSHESTGTRGNTEAFF
TRBJ2-7 | TRBV20-1 | CSARTAFSYEQYF
TRBJ2-1 | TRBV7-4 | CASRSGLATTYNEQFF
TRBJ2-3 | TRBV7-2 | CASSLEEWADTQYF
TRBJ1-1 | TRBV7-6 | CASSLDARMNTEAFF
TRBJ2-3 | TRBV28 | CASSPSGNFVTDTQYF
TRBJ2-1 | TRBV29-1 | CSVKRTSELAEQFF